Below, one TCR beta chain is given with its context. Its antigen specificity is not known. Base-call qualities are not available, and no considerably larger clone is one nucleotide away. The CDR3 regions of human TCRbeta chains were subjected to immunosequencing. The study's own analysis went as follows. Repertoire TCRs were checked for matches against a reference library of SARS-CoV-2-specific TCRs that had been generated using the MIRA antigen-specificity platform. Breadth meant the fraction of unique TCRs that were SARS-CoV-2-associated, whereas depth meant the fraction of total T cells that were SARS-CoV-2-associated. Using the MIRA data, each spike-specific TCR was assigned both to the spike region to which the TCR was reactive and to a CD4 or CD8 class. Log10-transformed breadth and depth values were compared by one-way ANOVA with Sidak's multiple comparisons tests. This immuneACCESS table, as held by TCRdb, lists in-frame sequences with V and J called but not all clones. Of the missing ones, under half trace to an unresolved V gene in checked studies; the others have no known cause. That table furnishes V, J and clone size, whereas the DNA furnished D and trimming. The sample includes 150,000 or so clones, with 85% to 95% observed a single time. The top ten clones comprise approximately 9% of the sample.

The time point label on this specimen signifies: baseline before first vaccination. The vaccinee samples were drawn from two UK trials, COV001 and COV002, one of which was a single-blind randomized controlled phase 2/3 trial testing AZD1222 (ChAdOx1 nCoV-19) in healthy adults. For TCRbeta chain sequencing, PBMC samples from trial participants were taken at day 0 and at day 28 after the second dose. The source of the sample is a study of T cell responses to AZD1222 COVID-19 vaccine (dated by TCRdb to about 2021). Study-level background: AZD1222 recipients with second doses at about 4 weeks or about 12 weeks were pooled, because spike-specific TCR depth and breadth did not differ between schedules. A total of about 250 trial participants underwent TCR sequencing, of whom approximately 200 had received two doses of AZD1222 and roughly 26 had received two doses of the MenACWY control vaccine. Trial participants were enrolled into age subgroups of 18-55, 56-69 and 70-plus years, which contained about 150, 28 and 57 TCR-sequenced participants, respectively.

What the study reported, not specific to this receptor: Epitopes outside the regions mutated in the B.1.351 and B.1.1.7 variants were reportedly recognized by nearly half of the unique spike-specific TCRs. Most participants were white British and females outnumbered males, and the authors suggested that clonal diversity may have been underestimated. Because no day 14 peak-response samples were available, repertoires were characterized only after the peak T cell response. After two AZD1222 doses, both the breadth and the depth of spike-specific TCRs were significantly higher than at day 0 and than in MenACWY recipients. In the small 56-69-year group, the increase in depth fell short of significance, most likely because of low power. CD4 TCRs associated with the vaccine covered the entire spike protein, and the dominant responses were in regions 160-218 and 743-854. Conclusions about previously exposed vaccinees were limited because only a handful of AZD1222 recipients were SARS-CoV-2 seropositive at baseline.

CDR1 and CDR2 (KGHSH, LQKENI) derive from the germline V gene. V loses 3 bases of germline sequence and J loses 6 bases, and the interval between the two ends is 14 bases. From its cysteine to its phenylalanine, the CDR3 spans 15 amino acids. Here the CDR3 DNA is all that survives: 45 bases in frame from base 1. This material consisted of peripheral blood, taken on day 0 of AZD1222 vaccination. The V and J segments used are TRBV18 and TRBJ2-2; the D region possibly corresponds to TRBD1 (5 bases align). The receptor's source is an adult in good health. The sequenced DNA is TGTGCCAGCTCACCCATTACCAGGGTCGCCGGGGAGCTGTTTTTT. This yields the protein CASSPITRVAGELFF.